The T cell receptor beta chain described here comes from a study of cytomegalovirus exposure and HLA in healthy donors. Notes on the study in general: Listed as cytomegalovirus-associated were 150 to 200 TCR beta chains. In vitro, three CMV-associated chains proved specific for CMV antigens. According to a later analysis, most TCR beta chains associated with CMV appeared HLA-restricted.

The CDR3 consists of 18 residues. The germline V and J ends were trimmed by 0 bases and 8 bases, with 24 bases remaining between them. Germline V gene lookup returns CDR1 SGDLS and CDR2 YYNGEE. Amplification used 60 Vbeta primers and 13 Jbeta primers. Using immunoSEQ multiplex PCR, the repertoire was profiled, and TCRdb retains in-frame clones only, with some absent. The data show around 99,000 clones, with 73% seen just once and 8.4% held by the top ten. Remarks on this clone: Its antigen is currently unknown.

The clonotype originates from a man aged 40-49 years in good health and CMV-seronegative. V usage is TRBV9 and J usage is TRBJ2-1, with D perhaps TRBD2 (5 bases). Sequenced: PBMCs. The CDR3 loop is CASSVDVLAYQRIHEQFF. Here the CDR3 DNA reads TGTGCCAGCAGCGTAGATGTGCTTGCCTACCAGCGGATCCATGAGCAGTTCTTC. The whole variable domain, filled in from reference TRBV9 and TRBJ2-1, reads DSGVTQTPKHLITATGQRVTLRCSPRSGDLSVYWYQQSLDQGLQFLIQYYNGEERAKGNILERFSAQQFPDLHSELNLSSLELGDSALYFCASSVDVLAYQRIHEQFFGPGTRLTVL.